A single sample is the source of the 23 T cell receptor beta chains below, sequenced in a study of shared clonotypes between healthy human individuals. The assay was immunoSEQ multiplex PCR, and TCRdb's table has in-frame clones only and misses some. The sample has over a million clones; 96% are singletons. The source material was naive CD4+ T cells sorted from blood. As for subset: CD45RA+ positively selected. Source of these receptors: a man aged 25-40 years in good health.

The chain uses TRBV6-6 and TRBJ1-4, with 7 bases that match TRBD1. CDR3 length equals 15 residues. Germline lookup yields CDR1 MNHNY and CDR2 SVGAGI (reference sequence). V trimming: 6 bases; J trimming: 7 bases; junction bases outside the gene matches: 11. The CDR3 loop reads CASSTTNRGGEKLFF. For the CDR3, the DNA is TGTGCCAGCAGCACCACAAACAGGGGCGGTGAAAAACTGTTTTTT.

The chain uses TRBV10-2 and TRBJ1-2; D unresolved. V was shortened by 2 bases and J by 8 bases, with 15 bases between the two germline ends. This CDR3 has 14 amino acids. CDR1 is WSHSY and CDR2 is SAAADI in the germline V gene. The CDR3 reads CASSEATAPGGYTF. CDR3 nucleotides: TGCGCCAGCAGTGAGGCAACGGCACCGGGAGGCTACACCTTC.

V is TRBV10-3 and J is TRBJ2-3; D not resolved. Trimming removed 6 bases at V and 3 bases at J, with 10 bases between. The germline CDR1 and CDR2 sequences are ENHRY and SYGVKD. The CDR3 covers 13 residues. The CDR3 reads CAIRPAATDTQYF. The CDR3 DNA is TGTGCCATCAGACCGGCTGCTACAGATACGCAGTATTTT.

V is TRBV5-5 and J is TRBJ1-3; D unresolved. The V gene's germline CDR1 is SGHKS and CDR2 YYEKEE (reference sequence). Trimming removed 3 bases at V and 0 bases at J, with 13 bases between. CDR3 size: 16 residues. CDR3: CASSSMTYSSGNTIYF. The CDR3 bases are TGTGCCAGCAGCTCGATGACATATAGCTCTGGAAACACCATATATTTT.

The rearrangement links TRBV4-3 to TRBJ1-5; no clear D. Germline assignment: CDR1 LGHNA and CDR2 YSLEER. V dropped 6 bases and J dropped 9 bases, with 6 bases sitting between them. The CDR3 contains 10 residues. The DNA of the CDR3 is TGCGCCAGCAGACAACCGCCCCAGCATTTT. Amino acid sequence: CASRQPPQHF.

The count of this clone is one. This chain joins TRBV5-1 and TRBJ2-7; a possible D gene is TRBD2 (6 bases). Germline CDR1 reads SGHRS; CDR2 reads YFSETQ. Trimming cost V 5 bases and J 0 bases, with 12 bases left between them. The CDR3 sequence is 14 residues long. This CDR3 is CASRSGVGSYEQYF. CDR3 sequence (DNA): TGCGCCAGCAGGTCGGGAGTAGGCTCCTACGAGCAGTACTTC.

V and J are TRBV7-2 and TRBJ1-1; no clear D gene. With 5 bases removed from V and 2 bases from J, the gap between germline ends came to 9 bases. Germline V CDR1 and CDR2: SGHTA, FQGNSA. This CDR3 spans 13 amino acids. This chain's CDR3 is CASSPSQNTEAFF. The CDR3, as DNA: TGTGCCAGCAGCCCCAGCCAAAACACTGAAGCTTTCTTT.

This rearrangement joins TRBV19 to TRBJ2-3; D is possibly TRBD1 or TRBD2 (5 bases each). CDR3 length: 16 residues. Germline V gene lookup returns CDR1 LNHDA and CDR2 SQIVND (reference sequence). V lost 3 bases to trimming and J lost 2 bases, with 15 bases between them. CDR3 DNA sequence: TGTGCCAGTAGTATCATTAGTTGGGGGACCACAGATACGCAGTATTTT. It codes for CASSIISWGTTDTQYF.

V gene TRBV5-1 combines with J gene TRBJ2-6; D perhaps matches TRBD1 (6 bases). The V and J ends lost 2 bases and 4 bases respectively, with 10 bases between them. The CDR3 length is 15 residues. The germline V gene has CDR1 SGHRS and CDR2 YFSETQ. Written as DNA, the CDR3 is TGCGCCAGCAGCTTTGCAGGGGCCGGGGCCAACGTCCTGACTTTC. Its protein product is CASSFAGAGANVLTF.

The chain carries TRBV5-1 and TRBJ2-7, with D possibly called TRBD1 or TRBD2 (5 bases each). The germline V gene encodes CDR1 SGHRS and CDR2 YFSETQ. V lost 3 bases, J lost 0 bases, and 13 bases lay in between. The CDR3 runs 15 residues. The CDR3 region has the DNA TGCGCCAGCAGCTCTTATCCGGGGCTCTCCTACGAGCAGTACTTC. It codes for CASSSYPGLSYEQYF.

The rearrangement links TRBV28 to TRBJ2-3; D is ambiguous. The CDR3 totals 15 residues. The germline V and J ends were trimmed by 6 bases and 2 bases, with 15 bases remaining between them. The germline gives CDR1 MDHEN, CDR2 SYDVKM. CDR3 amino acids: CASSLPGLDTDTQYF. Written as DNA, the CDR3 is TGTGCCAGCAGCCTCCCTGGCTTAGACACAGATACGCAGTATTTT.

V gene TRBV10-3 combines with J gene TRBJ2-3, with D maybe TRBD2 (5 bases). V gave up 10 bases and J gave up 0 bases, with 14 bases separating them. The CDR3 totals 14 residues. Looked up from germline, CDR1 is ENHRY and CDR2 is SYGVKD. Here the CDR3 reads CATLPTGSTDTQYF. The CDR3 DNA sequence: TGTGCCACCCTCCCGACGGGGAGCACAGATACGCAGTATTTT.

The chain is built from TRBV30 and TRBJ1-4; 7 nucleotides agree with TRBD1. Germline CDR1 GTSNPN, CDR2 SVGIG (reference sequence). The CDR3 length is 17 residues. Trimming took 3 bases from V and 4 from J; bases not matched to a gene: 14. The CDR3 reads CAWRETTGTAVNEKLFF. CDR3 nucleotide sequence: TGTGCCTGGAGAGAAACCACCGGGACAGCCGTTAATGAAAAACTGTTTTTT.

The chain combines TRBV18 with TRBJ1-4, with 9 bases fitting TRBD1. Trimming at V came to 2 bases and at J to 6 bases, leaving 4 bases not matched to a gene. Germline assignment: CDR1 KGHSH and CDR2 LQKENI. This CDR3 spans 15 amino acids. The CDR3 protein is CASSPAGTGYEKLFF. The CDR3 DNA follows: TGTGCCAGCTCACCAGCTGGGACAGGGTATGAAAAACTGTTTTTT. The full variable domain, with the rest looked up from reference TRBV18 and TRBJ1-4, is NAGVMQNPRHLVRRRGQEARLRCSPMKGHSHVYWYRQLPEEGLKFMVYLQKENIIDESGMPKERFSAEFPKEGPSILRIQQVVRGDSAAYFCASSPAGTGYEKLFFGSGTQLSVL.

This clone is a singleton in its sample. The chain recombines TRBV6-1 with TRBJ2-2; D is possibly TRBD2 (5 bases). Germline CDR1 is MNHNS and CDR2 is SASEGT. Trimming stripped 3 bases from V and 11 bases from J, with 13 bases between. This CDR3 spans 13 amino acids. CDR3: CASSDVARGELFF. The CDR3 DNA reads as TGTGCCAGCAGTGATGTCGCCCGGGGAGAGCTGTTTTTT.

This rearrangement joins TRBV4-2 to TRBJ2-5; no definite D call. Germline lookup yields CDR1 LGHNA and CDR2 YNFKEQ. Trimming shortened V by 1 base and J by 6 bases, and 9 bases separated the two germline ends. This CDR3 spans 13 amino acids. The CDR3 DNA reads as TGTGCCAGCAGCCAAGGACTTACTAAGACCCAGTACTTC. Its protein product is CASSQGLTKTQYF.

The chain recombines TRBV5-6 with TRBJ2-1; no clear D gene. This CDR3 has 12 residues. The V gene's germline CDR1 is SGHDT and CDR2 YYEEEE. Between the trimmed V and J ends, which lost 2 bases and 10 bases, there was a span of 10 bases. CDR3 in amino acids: CASSFPRAEQFF. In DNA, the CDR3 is TGTGCCAGCAGCTTTCCCCGGGCCGAGCAGTTCTTC. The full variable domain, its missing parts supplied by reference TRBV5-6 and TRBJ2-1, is DAGVTQSPTHLIKTRGQQVTLRCSPKSGHDTVSWYQQALGQGPQFIFQYYEEEERQRGNFPDRFSGHQFPNYSSELNVNALLLGDSALYLCASSFPRAEQFFGPGTRLTVL.

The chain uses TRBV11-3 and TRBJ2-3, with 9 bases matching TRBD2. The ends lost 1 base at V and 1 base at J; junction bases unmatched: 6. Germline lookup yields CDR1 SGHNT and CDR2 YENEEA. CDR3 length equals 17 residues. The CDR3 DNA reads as TGTGCCAGCAGCTTAGCCCTCGCGGGAGGGCGCACAGATACGCAGTATTTT. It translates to CASSLALAGGRTDTQYF.

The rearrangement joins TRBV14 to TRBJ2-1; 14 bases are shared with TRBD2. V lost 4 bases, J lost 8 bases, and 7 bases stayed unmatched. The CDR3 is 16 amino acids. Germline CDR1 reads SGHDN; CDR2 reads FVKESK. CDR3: CASSPRLAGGWDEQFF. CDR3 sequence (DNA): TGTGCCAGCAGCCCCCGACTAGCGGGAGGGTGGGATGAGCAGTTCTTC.

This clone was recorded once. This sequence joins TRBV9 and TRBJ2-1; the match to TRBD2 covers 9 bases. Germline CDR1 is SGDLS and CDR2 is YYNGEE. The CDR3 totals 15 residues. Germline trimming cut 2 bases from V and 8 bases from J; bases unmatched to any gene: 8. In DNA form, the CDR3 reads TGTGCCAGCAGCGTTAGCGGGAGCGGTTCTTATGAGCAGTTCTTC. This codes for CASSVSGSGSYEQFF.

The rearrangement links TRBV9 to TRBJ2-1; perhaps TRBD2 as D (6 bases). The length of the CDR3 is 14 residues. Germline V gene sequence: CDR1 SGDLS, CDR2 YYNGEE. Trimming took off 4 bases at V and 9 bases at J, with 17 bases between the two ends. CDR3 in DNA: TGTGCCAGCAGCACCGACGGAGGGCGAGGTGAGCAGTTCTTC. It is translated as CASSTDGGRGEQFF.

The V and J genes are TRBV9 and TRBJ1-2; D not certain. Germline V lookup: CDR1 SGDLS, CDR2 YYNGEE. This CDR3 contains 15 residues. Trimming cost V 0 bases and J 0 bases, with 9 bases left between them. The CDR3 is CASSVGLTANYGYTF. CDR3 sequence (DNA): TGTGCCAGCAGCGTAGGCCTCACAGCTAACTATGGCTACACCTTC.

CDR3 amino acids: CASSPLVLTSGRPPGEQYF. DNA of the CDR3: TGTGCCAGCTCACCACTCGTTTTGACTAGCGGGAGGCCACCGGGGGAGCAGTACTTC. The chain recombines TRBV18 with TRBJ2-7, with 13 bases fitting TRBD2. Losses at the gene ends were 1 base for V and 7 bases for J; bases not matched to a gene: 16. Per germline, CDR1 KGHSH and CDR2 LQKENI. The CDR3 has 19 amino acids.